Given below is one TCR beta chain in context. This clone showed up just once. This clone's antigen is unknown. Per-base qualities were not stored, and no clone one base away is much larger. The sample belongs to a study of early stage breast cancer tumors (dated by TCRdb to 2017 to 2019). With respect to the entire study: Of the roughly 17 invasive breast tumors, roughly 13 were found to be estrogen receptor-positive, progesterone receptor-positive and HER2-negative. Eight of the 12 ER+/PR+/HER2- tumors were invasive ductal carcinomas, while the other four were invasive lobular carcinomas. On average, each sample had about 9.6-fold read coverage. Across all samples, 2.5 million to 3 million templates representing roughly 1 million unique clonotypes were detected. The full study reports these points: Greater similarity was observed between blood and normal breast repertoires than between blood and tumor repertoires, and tumor was distinguished from normal in about 85% of the 16 patients when each tissue was compared with blood. Enriched TCRB sequences shared across patients were found to be mostly commonly generated sequences that were unlikely to play an important role in the tumor microenvironment. The small cohort size prevented analysis by tumor subtype. Compared with adjacent normal breast tissue, tumors had about 2.5-fold higher T cell density and higher clonality. Chain pairing and functional markers such as CD4, CD8 and FOXP3 were missed by bulk genomic DNA sequencing of unsorted cells.

The study profiled bulk TCR beta-chain repertoires in matched peripheral blood, tumor and adjacent normal breast tissue taken from over 15 patients with early-stage breast cancer. Before surgery, about 5-11 mL of whole blood was collected into EDTA tubes and then processed within 2 hours. Peripheral blood mononuclear cells were isolated by Ficoll-Paque centrifugation in SepMate-50 tubes. PBMCs were cryopreserved in aliquots of about 1.7 to 4.5 million cells in roughly 90% FBS with around 10% DMSO and kept in liquid nitrogen. The Qiagen AllPrep DNA/RNA Mini kit was used for genomic DNA extraction. There are 12 amino acids in the CDR3, from cysteine to phenylalanine inclusive. Solely the CDR3 DNA is kept, with 36 bases framed from the first base. The V and J ends are trimmed by 3 bases and 6 bases, leaving 9 bases between them. For CDR1 and CDR2, the germline V gene lists SGHTA and FQGNSA. Each sample was amplified as two independent genomic DNA replicates: 0.5 to 0.65 ug for blood and around 1.4 ug for tumor or normal breast. TCRB sequencing of genomic DNA was carried out with the ImmunoSeq Intro kit according to the manufacturer's instructions. The multiplex PCR ran for 30 to 35 cycles using proprietary primers and spike-in control sequences for absolute quantification. Single-end 150-bp reads were used to sequence an 87-bp fragment covering the CDR3 and the flanking V and J genes. Seven samples, each with two replicates, were multiplexed per lane of an Illumina MiSeq using version 3.0 chemistry. The authors' analysis ran thus. Raw data were processed by the vendor's proprietary pipeline, with both replicates merged into one result per sample. Productive rearrangements sharing the V-gene family, CDR3 amino acid sequence and J-gene segment were defined as clonotypes. Clonality was computed as 1 minus the normalized Shannon entropy (Pielou evenness) of TCRB abundances. To estimate T cell density, the total number of templates was divided by the input cell count, which was inferred from how much DNA went in. Total repertoire diversity and clonality were estimated with Recon using default parameters. Tumor-enriched clonotypes were defined as having over 0.1% abundance in tumor and at least 32-fold higher abundance than in normal breast. TCRdb retrieved this table from immuneACCESS and kept in-frame rearrangements only. Not all clones are present; in checked studies, unresolved V genes account for under half, and no reason is known for the remainder. The V and J calls and clone size were taken over from that table, and D and trimming were inferred from the DNA. Counted in this sample were about 19,000 clones; around four fifths of them appeared once. The ten largest account for about 1.7% of the sample.

Material for sequencing was blood. The receptor's source is a person aged 65 to 85 with breast cancer. Rearrangement joined TRBV7-2 to TRBJ2-7, with a weak D call of TRBD1 (6 bases match). The DNA sequence is as follows: TGTGCCAGCAGCTTTATAGGGGGCGAGCAGTACTTC. It encodes CASSFIGGEQYF.